The rows below give T cell receptor beta chains drawn from one sample of a study of cytomegalovirus exposure and HLA in healthy donors. Method: immunoSEQ multiplex PCR; TCRdb's copy keeps in-frame clones and lacks some. The sample carries some 200,000 clones, about 90% recorded once. Sequenced input: PBMCs. These receptors were collected from a girl under three years old in good health and CMV-seronegative. The CDR3 runs from the conserved cysteine through the conserved F or W. The D gene is left open where the match is weak. Size tells how often a clone was seen (once, few, many) or the class of an expanded clone, and some rows leave it out.

V	D	size	J	CDR3	DNA
TRBV27	TRBD2	once	TRBJ2-3	CASKAGGRATGDTQYF	TGTGCCAGCAAAGCGGGGGGGAGGGCCACAGGAGATACGCAGTATTTT
TRBV11-1	TRBD1	NA	TRBJ2-7	CASSSWTGQEPYEQYF	TGTGCCAGCAGCTCTTGGACAGGACAGGAACCCTACGAGCAGTACTTC
TRBV27	NA	NA	TRBJ1-2	CASSMEGYGYTF	TGTGCCAGCAGTATGGAGGGCTATGGCTACACCTTC
TRBV9	NA	NA	TRBJ2-3	CASSVETRGDTQYF	TGTGCCAGCAGCGTAGAGACTAGAGGAGATACGCAGTATTTT
TRBV10-3	TRBD1	NA	TRBJ2-5	CAISETGTGPQETQYF	TGTGCCATCAGTGAGACCGGGACAGGGCCCCAAGAGACCCAGTACTTC
TRBV19	TRBD1	NA	TRBJ1-5	CASNPWTGANQPQHF	TGTGCCAGTAACCCTTGGACAGGGGCGAATCAGCCCCAGCATTTT
TRBV4-1	TRBD2	NA	TRBJ2-1	CASSQVSGGSYNEQFF	TGCGCCAGCAGCCAAGTTAGCGGGGGCTCCTACAATGAGCAGTTCTTC
TRBV5-6	NA	once	TRBJ1-5	CASSLAGDQPQHF	TGTGCCAGCAGCTTAGCAGGGGACCAGCCCCAGCATTTT
TRBV7-6	TRBD2	NA	TRBJ2-1	CASRGILAGGNNEQFF	TGTGCCAGCCGGGGGATCTTAGCGGGGGGAAACAATGAGCAGTTCTTC
TRBV29-1	NA	NA	TRBJ1-4	CSVEVDWGLFF	TGCAGCGTTGAAGTGGACTGGGGACTGTTTTTT
TRBV2	NA	NA	TRBJ1-2	CASSERSGAYGGYTF	TGTGCCAGCAGTGAAAGGTCTGGGGCTTACGGGGGCTACACCTTC
TRBV11-2	NA	NA	TRBJ2-7	CASSFRGRGSILDEQYF	TGTGCCAGCAGCTTCCGGGGGAGGGGGTCGATCCTCGACGAGCAGTACTTC
TRBV18	TRBD2	NA	TRBJ2-1	CASSPFSPGTSEYNEQFF	TGTGCCAGCTCACCTTTTAGTCCCGGGACTAGCGAGTACAATGAGCAGTTCTTC
TRBV6-6	TRBD1	once	TRBJ1-5	CASRRQGGNQPQHF	TGTGCCAGCAGGCGACAGGGGGGGAATCAGCCCCAGCATTTT
TRBV5-1	TRBD2	NA	TRBJ2-5	CASSSPIRGEETQYF	TGCGCCAGCAGCTCCCCCATTCGGGGGGAAGAGACCCAGTACTTC
TRBV10-3	TRBD1	NA	TRBJ1-2	CAISESSTGVVYGYTF	TGTGCCATCAGTGAGTCTAGCACAGGGGTCGTCTATGGCTACACCTTC
TRBV5-1	NA	NA	TRBJ2-1	CASSPLGSSYNEQFF	TGCGCCAGCAGCCCACTCGGGAGCTCCTACAATGAGCAGTTCTTC
TRBV19	NA	NA	TRBJ2-3	CASSFGGTDTQYF	TGTGCCAGTAGTTTCGGGGGCACAGATACGCAGTATTTT
TRBV9	NA	NA	TRBJ1-2	CASSGSVGYTF	TGTGCCAGCAGCGGGTCGGTGGGCTACACCTTC
TRBV30	NA	once	TRBJ1-1	CAWSVDRGRAAFF	TGTGCCTGGAGTGTGGACAGAGGAAGGGCGGCTTTCTTT
TRBV7-3	NA	NA	TRBJ2-2	CASSLKARQGNGELFF	TGTGCCAGCAGCTTAAAAGCCCGGCAGGGGAACGGGGAGCTGTTTTTT
TRBV9	TRBD2	once	TRBJ2-7	CASSAGWTSGGDYEQYF	TGTGCCAGCAGCGCCGGGTGGACTAGCGGGGGAGATTACGAGCAGTACTTC
TRBV11-2	TRBD1	few	TRBJ2-7	CASRPGGIYYEQYF	TGTGCCAGCAGACCAGGGGGTATTTACTACGAGCAGTACTTC
TRBV6-8	NA	NA	TRBJ2-1	CASSYGLAPYNEQFF	TGTGCCAGCAGTTATGGGCTAGCGCCGTACAATGAGCAGTTCTTC
TRBV4-2	NA	NA	TRBJ2-3	CASSQDAPGDTQYF	TGTGCCAGCAGCCAAGACGCCCCCGGAGATACGCAGTATTTT
TRBV2	NA	NA	TRBJ2-7	CASRVVAQNFYEQYF	TGTGCCAGCAGGGTGGTAGCTCAAAATTTCTACGAGCAGTACTTC
TRBV27	NA	NA	TRBJ1-1	CASSSRSPRDTEAFF	TGTGCCAGCAGTTCCCGTAGTCCGCGGGACACTGAAGCTTTCTTT
TRBV25-1	TRBD2	NA	TRBJ2-7	CASSDPRTAGGEQYF	TGTGCCAGCAGTGACCCCCGGACAGCGGGAGGCGAGCAGTACTTC
TRBV18	NA	NA	TRBJ1-5	CASSQFRQSNQPQHF	TGTGCCAGCTCACAGTTTCGACAAAGCAATCAGCCCCAGCATTTT
TRBV18	NA	NA	TRBJ1-2	CASSPGGRPEGYTF	TGTGCCAGCTCACCAGGGGGCAGGCCTGAGGGCTACACCTTC